This T cell receptor (beta chain) appears in the sequencing data of a study of beta chain features in type 1 diabetes. Germline CDR1 reads SGDLS; CDR2 reads YYNGEE. V lost 3 bases, J lost 4 bases, and 8 bases stayed unmatched. The CDR3 contains 15 residues. Of the isolated RNA, all was reverse transcribed, and so the sequenced material was expressed TCRB transcripts. There were approximately 3.7 million reads on average in the naive, central memory and regulatory T cell samples. Profiling relied on immunoSEQ multiplex PCR, and the TCRdb table lists in-frame clones only, not all of them. The sample holds 400,000 or so clones; roughly 12% are singletons and the top ten take 0.0095% to 0.013%. There are a few counts of this clone. Its antigen is still unknown. Overall study findings and caveats: Shortening that was moderate but significant affected the TCRB CDR3s of Type 1 diabetes patients in all four CD4+ subsets.

The genes are TRBV9 and TRBJ2-7, with 9 positions matching TRBD2. The TCR sequence derives from a woman aged 18-29 years with type 1 diabetes. The sequenced sample consisted of naive CD4+ T cells from blood. CDR3 nucleotides: TGTGCCAGCAGCGAATCGGCGGGAGGGCCATACGAGCAGTACTTC. This gives the protein CASSESAGGPYEQYF.